This T cell receptor beta chain appears in the sequencing data of a study of blood T cell repertoires in COVID-19. Overall study: COVID-19 samples from acute and convalescent phases originated in the United States, Italy and Spain. Nucleic acid was either cDNA or gDNA, and it came from T cells, B-cell-depleted T cells, or PBMCs.

In the study's own analysis: Reference gene primer amplification yielded estimated nucleated cell counts. Using immunoSEQ multiplex PCR, the repertoire was profiled, and TCRdb retains in-frame clones only, with some absent. V and J calls and clone size are as listed in that table; D and trimming were resolved from the DNA. The sample has tens of thousands of clones; roughly 87% are singletons. Germline lookup yields CDR1 SGHRS and CDR2 YFSETQ. Deletions cut 2 bases from V and 0 bases from J, with 7 bases between. This CDR3 is 14 amino acids long. The receptor comes from an elderly woman with acute or convalescent COVID-19. This sequence joins TRBV5-1 and TRBJ2-3; D is ambiguous. What was sequenced was peripheral blood. The CDR3 protein is CASSFPQSTDTQYF. CDR3 bases: TGCGCCAGCAGCTTCCCCCAGAGCACAGATACGCAGTATTTT.